Reported below is one TCR beta chain. CDR3 length equals 16 residues. Per germline, CDR1 DFQATT and CDR2 SNEGSKA (reference sequence). The ends were cut back, 2 bases at V and 5 bases at J, with 21 bases in the middle. It was with a sample-barcoded 5' primer and a J-beta primer mix that a second PCR of roughly 7 to 12 cycles was run. Using its own MiXCR run on the 5' RACE reads, TCRdb lists one record per CDR3 protein. This repertoire shows over 1,200,000 distinct CDR3 sequences, around 59% found once; its top ten account for over 5%. The sample originates from a study of blood T cells in healthy people across ages.

This TCR was sampled from a man aged 18-30 years in good health. The sample was blood. V gene TRBV20-1 combines with J gene TRBJ1-2; perhaps TRBD1 as D (5 bases). CDR3 protein: CSARKPGTPNWYGYTF. DNA of the CDR3: TGCAGTGCTAGAAAGCCCGGGACCCCTAACTGGTATGGCTACACCTTC.